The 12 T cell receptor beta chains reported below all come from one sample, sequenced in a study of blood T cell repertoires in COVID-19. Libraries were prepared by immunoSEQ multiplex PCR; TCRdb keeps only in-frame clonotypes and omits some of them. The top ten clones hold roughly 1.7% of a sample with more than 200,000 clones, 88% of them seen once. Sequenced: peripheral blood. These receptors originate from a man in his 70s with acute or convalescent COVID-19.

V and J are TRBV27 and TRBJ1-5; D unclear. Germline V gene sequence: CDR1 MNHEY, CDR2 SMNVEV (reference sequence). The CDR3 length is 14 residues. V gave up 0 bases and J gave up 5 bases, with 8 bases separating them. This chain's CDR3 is CASSLSRGYQPQHF. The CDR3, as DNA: TGTGCCAGCAGTTTATCCCGGGGTTATCAGCCCCAGCATTTT.

The CDR3 DNA sequence: TGTGCCAGCAGCTTCCAGGCTAGCGGCAATGAGCAGTTCTTC. This encodes CASSFQASGNEQFF. The V gene is TRBV5-4, the J gene TRBJ2-1, with 7 bases fitting TRBD2. This CDR3 comprises 14 residues. V lost 2 bases to trimming and J lost 6 bases; unmatched junction nucleotides: 5. Germline CDR1 and CDR2: SGHNT and YYREEE (reference sequence).

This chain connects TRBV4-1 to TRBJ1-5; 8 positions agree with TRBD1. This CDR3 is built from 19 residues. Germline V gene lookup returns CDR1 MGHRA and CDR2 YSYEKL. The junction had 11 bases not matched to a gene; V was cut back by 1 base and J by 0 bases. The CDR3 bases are TGCGCCAGCAGCCAAGGAACCACCGTGACAGGGGATAGCAATCAGCCCCAGCATTTT. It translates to CASSQGTTVTGDSNQPQHF.

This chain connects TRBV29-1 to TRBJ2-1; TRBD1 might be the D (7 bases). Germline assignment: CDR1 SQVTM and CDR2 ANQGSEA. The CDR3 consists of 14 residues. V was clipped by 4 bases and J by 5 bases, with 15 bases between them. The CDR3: CSVGRAGGNNEQFF. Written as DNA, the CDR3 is TGCAGCGTTGGAAGGGCAGGGGGGAACAATGAGCAGTTCTTC.

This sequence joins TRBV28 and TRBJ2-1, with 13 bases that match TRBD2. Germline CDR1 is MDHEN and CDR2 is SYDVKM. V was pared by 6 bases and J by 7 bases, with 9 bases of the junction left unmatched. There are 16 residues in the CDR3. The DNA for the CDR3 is TGTGCCAGCAGCCTCGGACTAGCGGGAGACAAGAATGAGCAGTTCTTC. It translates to CASSLGLAGDKNEQFF.

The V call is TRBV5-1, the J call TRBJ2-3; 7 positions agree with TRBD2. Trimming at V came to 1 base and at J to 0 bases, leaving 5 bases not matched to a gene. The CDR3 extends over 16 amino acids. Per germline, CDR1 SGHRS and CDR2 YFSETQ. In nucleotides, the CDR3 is TGCGCCAGCAGCTTGCCCCTAGCGGATAGCACAGATACGCAGTATTTT. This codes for CASSLPLADSTDTQYF.

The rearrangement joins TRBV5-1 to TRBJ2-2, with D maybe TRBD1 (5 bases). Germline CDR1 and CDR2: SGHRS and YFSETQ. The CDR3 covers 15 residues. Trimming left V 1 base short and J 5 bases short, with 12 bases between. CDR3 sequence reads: CASSLIPAGTGELFF. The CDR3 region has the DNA TGCGCCAGCAGCTTGATCCCGGCAGGGACCGGGGAGCTGTTTTTT.

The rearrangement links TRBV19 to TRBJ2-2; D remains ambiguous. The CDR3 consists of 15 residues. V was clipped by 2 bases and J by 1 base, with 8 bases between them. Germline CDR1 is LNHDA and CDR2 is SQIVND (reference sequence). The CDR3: CASSIFSGNTGELFF. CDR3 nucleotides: TGTGCCAGTAGTATATTCTCAGGGAACACCGGGGAGCTGTTTTTT.

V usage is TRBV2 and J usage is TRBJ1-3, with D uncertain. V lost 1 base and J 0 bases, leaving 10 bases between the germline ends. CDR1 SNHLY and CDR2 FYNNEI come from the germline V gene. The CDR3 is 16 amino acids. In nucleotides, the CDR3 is TGTGCCAGCAGTGAAGGTTTCGGGAGCTCTGGAAACACCATATATTTT. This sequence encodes CASSEGFGSSGNTIYF.

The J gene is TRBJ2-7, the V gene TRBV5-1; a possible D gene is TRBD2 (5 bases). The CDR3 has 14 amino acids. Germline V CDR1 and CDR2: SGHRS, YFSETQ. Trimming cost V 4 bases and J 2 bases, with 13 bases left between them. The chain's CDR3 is CASSLLASAYEQYF. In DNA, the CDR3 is TGCGCCAGCAGCCTGCTAGCCAGCGCCTACGAGCAGTACTTC. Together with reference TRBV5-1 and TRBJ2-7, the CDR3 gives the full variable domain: KAGVTQTPRYLIKTRGQQVTLSCSPISGHRSVSWYQQTPGQGLQFLFEYFSETQRNKGNFPGRFSGRQFSNSRSEMNVSTLELGDSALYLCASSLLASAYEQYFGPGTRLTVT.

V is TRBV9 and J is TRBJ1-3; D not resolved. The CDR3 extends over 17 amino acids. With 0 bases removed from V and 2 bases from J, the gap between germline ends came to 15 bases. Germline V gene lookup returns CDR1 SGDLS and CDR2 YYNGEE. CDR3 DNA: TGTGCCAGCAGCGTAGCGGTGTCGGTGAGGGCTGGAAACACCATATATTTT. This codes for CASSVAVSVRAGNTIYF.

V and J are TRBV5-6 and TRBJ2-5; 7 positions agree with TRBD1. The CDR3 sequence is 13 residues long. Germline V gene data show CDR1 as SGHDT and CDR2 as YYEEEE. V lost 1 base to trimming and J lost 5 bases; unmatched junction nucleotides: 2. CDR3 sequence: CASSLTGVETQYF. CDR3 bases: TGTGCCAGCAGCTTGACAGGGGTGGAGACCCAGTACTTC.